Sequencing of this T cell receptor beta chain was carried out in a study of T cells after yellow fever vaccination. MiXCR was run by TCRdb on the 5' RACE reads, yielding one entry per CDR3 protein. The table has approximately 580,000 distinct CDR3 sequences, less than 20% seen once. The trim removed 3 bases at V and 0 bases at J, leaving 4 bases unmatched. Germline lookup yields CDR1 SGHDT and CDR2 YYEEEE. The CDR3 totals 17 residues. The clonotype was recovered from a man between 18 and 35 years old who received the YFV17D yellow fever vaccine. Sequenced material: PBMCs, taken about 5 days after the first yellow fever vaccination. The rearrangement joins TRBV5-6 to TRBJ1-3; TRBD1 aligns across 12 bases. The chain's CDR3 is CASSWDRGLHSGNTIYF. In DNA form, the CDR3 reads TGTGCCAGCAGCTGGGACAGGGGGCTCCACTCTGGAAACACCATATATTTT.